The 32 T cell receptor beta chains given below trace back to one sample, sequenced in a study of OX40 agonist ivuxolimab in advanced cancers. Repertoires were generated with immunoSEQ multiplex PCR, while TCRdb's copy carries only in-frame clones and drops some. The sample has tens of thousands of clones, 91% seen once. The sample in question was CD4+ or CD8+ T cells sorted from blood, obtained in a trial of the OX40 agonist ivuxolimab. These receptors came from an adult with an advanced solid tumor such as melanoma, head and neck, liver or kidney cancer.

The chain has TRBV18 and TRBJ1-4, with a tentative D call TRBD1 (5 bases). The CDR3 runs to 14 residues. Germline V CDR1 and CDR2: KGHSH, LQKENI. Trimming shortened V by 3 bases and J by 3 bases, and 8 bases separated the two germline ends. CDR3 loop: CASSPRQSNEKLFF. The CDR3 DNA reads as TGTGCCAGCTCACCCCGACAGTCTAATGAAAAACTGTTTTTT. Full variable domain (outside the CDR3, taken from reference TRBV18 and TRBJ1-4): NAGVMQNPRHLVRRRGQEARLRCSPMKGHSHVYWYRQLPEEGLKFMVYLQKENIIDESGMPKERFSAEFPKEGPSILRIQQVVRGDSAAYFCASSPRQSNEKLFFGSGTQLSVL.

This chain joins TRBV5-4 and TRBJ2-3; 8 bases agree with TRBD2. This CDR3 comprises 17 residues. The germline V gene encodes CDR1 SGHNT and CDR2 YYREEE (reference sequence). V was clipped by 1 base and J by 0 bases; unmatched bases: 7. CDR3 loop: CASSLPRSGTSTDTQYF. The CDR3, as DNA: TGTGCCAGCAGCTTGCCGCGTAGCGGGACGAGCACAGATACGCAGTATTTT.

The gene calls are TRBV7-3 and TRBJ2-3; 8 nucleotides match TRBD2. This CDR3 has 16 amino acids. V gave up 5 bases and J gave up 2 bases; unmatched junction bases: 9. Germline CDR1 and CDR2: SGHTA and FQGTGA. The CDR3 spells CASSPRGGRTTDTQYF. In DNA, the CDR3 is TGTGCCAGCAGCCCTCGGGGGGGGCGCACCACAGATACGCAGTATTTT.

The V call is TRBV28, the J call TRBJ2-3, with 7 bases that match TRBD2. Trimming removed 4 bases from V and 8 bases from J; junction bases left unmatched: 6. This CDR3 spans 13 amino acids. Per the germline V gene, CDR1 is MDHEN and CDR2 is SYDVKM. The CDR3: CASSWGGLLTQYF. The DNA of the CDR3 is TGTGCCAGCAGTTGGGGGGGGTTGCTTACGCAGTATTTT.

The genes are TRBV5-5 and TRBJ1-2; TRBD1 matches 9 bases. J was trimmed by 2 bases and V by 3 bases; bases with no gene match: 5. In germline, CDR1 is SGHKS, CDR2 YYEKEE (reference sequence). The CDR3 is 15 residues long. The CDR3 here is CASSWTGDLNYGYTF. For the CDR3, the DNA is TGTGCCAGCAGCTGGACAGGGGACCTAAACTATGGCTACACCTTC.

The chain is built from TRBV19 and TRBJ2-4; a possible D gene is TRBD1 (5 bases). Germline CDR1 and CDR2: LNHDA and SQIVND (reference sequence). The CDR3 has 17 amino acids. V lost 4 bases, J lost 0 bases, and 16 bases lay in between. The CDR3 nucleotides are TGTGCCAGTAGTACCTACGGCAGGGCACTAGCCAAAAACATTCAGTACTTC. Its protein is CASSTYGRALAKNIQYF.

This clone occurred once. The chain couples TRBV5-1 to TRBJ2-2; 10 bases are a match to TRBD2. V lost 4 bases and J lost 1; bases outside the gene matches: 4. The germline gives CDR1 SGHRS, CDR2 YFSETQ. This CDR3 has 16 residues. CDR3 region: CASSQRTSGNTGELFF. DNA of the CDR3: TGCGCCAGCAGCCAAAGGACTAGCGGGAACACCGGGGAGCTGTTTTTT.

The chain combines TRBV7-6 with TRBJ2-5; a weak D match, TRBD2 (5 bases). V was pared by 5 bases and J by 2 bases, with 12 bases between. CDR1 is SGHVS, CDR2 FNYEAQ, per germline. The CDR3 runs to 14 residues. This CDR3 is CASSPSTNQETQYF. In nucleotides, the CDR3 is TGTGCCAGCAGCCCTTCGACTAATCAAGAGACCCAGTACTTC.

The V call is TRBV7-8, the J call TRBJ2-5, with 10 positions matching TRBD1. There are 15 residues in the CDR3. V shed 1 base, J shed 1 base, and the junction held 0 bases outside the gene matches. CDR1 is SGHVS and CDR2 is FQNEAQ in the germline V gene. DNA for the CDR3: TGTGCCAGCAGCTTAGGACAGGGGGCCCAAGAGACCCAGTACTTC. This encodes CASSLGQGAQETQYF.

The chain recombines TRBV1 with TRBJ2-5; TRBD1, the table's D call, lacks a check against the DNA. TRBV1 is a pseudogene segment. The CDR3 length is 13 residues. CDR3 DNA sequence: TGCACCAGCAGCCCGCAGAACCAAGAGACCCAGTACTTC. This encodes CTSSPQNQETQYF.

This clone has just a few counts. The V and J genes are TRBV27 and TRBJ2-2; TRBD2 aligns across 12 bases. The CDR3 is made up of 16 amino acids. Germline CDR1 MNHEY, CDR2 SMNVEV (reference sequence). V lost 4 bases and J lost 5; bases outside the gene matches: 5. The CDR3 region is CASSSTSGGGTGELFF. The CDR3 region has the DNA TGTGCCAGCAGTTCGACTAGCGGGGGCGGGACCGGGGAGCTGTTTTTT.

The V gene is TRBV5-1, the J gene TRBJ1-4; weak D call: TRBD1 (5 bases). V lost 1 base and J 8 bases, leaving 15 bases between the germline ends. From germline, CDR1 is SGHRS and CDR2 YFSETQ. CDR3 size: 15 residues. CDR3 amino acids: CASSLSPGSVEKLFF. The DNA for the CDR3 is TGCGCCAGCAGCTTGAGCCCAGGGTCTGTCGAAAAACTGTTTTTT.

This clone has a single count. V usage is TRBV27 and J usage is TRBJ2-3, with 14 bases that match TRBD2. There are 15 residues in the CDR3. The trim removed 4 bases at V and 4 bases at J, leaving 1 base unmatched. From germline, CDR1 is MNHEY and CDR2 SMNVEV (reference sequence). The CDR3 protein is CASSSGLAGADTQYF. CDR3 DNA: TGTGCCAGCAGTTCGGGACTAGCGGGAGCAGATACGCAGTATTTT.

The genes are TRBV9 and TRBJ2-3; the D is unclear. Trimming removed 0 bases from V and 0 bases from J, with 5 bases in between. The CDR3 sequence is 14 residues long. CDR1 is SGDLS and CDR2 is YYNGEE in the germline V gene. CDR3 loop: CASSVARSTDTQYF. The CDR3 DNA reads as TGTGCCAGCAGCGTAGCTAGGAGCACAGATACGCAGTATTTT.

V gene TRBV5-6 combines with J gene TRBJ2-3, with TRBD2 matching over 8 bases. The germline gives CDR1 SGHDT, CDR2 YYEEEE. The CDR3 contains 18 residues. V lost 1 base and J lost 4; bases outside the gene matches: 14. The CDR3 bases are TGTGCCAGCAGCTTGCCGCCAGTGGGGCGGGAGGAGGCAGATACGCAGTATTTT. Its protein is CASSLPPVGREEADTQYF.

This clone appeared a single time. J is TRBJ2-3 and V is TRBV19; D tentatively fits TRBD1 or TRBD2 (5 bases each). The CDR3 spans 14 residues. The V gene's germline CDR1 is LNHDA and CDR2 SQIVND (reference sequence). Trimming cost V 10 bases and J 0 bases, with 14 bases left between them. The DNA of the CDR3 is TGTGCCACCGAGGGACGGACTAGCACAGATACGCAGTATTTT. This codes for CATEGRTSTDTQYF.

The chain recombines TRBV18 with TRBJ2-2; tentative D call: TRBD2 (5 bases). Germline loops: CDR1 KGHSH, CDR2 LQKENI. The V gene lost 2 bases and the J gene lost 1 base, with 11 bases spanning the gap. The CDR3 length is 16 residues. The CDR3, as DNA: TGTGCCAGCTCACCAACTGTTCGGGGGAACACCGGGGAGCTGTTTTTT. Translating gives CASSPTVRGNTGELFF.

The CDR3 spells CATGKAGGNNEQFF. The CDR3 DNA reads as TGTGCCACCGGTAAAGCGGGAGGCAACAATGAGCAGTTCTTC. The chain has TRBV6-4 and TRBJ2-1; 9 positions match TRBD2. The CDR3 is 14 amino acids. Germline loops: CDR1 MRHNA, CDR2 SNTAGT. The trim removed 10 bases at V and 5 bases at J, leaving 9 bases unmatched.

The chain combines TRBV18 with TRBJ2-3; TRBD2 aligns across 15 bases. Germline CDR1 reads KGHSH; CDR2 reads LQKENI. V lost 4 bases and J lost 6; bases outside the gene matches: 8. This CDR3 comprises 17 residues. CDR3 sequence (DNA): TGTGCCAGCTCACTAGGACTAGCGGGAGGGGCCGTGGATACGCAGTATTTT. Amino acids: CASSLGLAGGAVDTQYF.

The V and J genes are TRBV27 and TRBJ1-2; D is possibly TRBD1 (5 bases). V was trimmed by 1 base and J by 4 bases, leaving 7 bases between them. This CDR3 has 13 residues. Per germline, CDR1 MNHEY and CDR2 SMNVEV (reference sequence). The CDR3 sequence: CASSLYRGYGYTF. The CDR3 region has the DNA TGTGCCAGCAGTTTATATAGGGGCTATGGCTACACCTTC.

The CDR3 DNA follows: TGTGCCAGCAGTTCGAGTAGCGGGAGCTCCTACGAGCAGTACTTC. Translated: CASSSSSGSSYEQYF. This chain links TRBV28 with TRBJ2-7, with TRBD2 matching over 9 bases. Germline loops: CDR1 MDHEN, CDR2 SYDVKM. This CDR3 region has 15 residues. Germline trimming cut 4 bases from V and 0 bases from J; bases unmatched to any gene: 4.

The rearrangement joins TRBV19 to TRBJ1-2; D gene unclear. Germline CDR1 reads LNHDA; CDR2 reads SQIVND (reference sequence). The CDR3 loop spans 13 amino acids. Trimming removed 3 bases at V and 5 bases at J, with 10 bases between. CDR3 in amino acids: CASSIGLTYGYTF. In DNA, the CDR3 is TGTGCCAGTAGTATCGGACTGACTTATGGCTACACCTTC.

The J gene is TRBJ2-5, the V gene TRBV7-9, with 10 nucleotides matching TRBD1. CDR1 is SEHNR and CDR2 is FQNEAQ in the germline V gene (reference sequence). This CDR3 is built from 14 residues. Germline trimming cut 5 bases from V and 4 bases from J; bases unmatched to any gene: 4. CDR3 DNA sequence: TGTGCCAGCAGCCCAGGGACAGGGGTAGAGACCCAGTACTTC. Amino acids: CASSPGTGVETQYF.

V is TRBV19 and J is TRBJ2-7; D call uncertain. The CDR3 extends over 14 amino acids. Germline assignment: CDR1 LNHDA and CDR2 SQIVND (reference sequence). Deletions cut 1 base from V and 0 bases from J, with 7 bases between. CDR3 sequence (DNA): TGTGCCAGTAGTATAGCGTTCGGCTCCTACGAGCAGTACTTC. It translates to CASSIAFGSYEQYF.

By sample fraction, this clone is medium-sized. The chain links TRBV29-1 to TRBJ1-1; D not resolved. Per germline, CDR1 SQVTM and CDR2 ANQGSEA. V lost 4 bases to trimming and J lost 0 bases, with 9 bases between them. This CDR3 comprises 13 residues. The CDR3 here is CSVVTGMNTEAFF. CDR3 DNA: TGCAGCGTTGTTACCGGTATGAACACTGAAGCTTTCTTT.

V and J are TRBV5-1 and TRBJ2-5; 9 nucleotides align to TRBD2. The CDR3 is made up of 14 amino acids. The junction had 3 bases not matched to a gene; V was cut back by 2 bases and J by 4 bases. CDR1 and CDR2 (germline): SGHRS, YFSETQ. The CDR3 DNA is TGCGCCAGCAGCTTCGGGACTAGCAGAGAGACCCAGTACTTC. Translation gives CASSFGTSRETQYF.

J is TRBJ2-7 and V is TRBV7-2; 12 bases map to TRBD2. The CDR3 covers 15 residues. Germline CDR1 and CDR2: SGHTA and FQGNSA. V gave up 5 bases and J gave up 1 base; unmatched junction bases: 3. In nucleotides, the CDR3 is TGTGCCAGCAGCCGTACTAGCGGGAGGTCCTACGAGCAGTACTTC. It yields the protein CASSRTSGRSYEQYF. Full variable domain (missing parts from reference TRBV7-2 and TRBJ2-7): GAGVSQSPSNKVTEKGKDVELRCDPISGHTALYWYRQSLGQGLEFLIYFQGNSAPDKSGLPSDRFSAERTGGSVSTLTIQRTQQEDSAVYLCASSRTSGRSYEQYFGPGTRLTVT.

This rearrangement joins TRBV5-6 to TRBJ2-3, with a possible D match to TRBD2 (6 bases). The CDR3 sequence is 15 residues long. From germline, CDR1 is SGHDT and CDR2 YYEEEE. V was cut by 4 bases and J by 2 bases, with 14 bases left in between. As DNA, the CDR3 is TGTGCCAGCAGCCGTCCGGGACTGTACACAGATACGCAGTATTTT. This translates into CASSRPGLYTDTQYF.

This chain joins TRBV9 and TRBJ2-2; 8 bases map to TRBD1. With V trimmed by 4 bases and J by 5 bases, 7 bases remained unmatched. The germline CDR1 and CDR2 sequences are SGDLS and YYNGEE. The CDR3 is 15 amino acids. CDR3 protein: CASSPGQGLTGELFF. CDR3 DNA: TGTGCCAGCAGCCCTGGACAGGGATTGACCGGGGAGCTGTTTTTT. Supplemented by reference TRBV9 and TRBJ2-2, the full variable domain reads DSGVTQTPKHLITATGQRVTLRCSPRSGDLSVYWYQQSLDQGLQFLIQYYNGEERAKGNILERFSAQQFPDLHSELNLSSLELGDSALYFCASSPGQGLTGELFFGEGSRLTVL.

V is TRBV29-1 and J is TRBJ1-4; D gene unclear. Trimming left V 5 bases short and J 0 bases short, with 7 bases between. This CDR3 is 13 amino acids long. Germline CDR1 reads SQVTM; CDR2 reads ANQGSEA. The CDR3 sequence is CSVRNPTNEKLFF. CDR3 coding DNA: TGCAGCGTTCGCAATCCAACTAATGAAAAACTGTTTTTT. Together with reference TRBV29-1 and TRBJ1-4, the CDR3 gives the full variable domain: SAVISQKPSRDICQRGTSLTIQCQVDSQVTMMFWYRQQPGQSLTLIATANQGSEATYESGFVIDKFPISRPNLTFSTLTVSNMSPEDSSIYLCSVRNPTNEKLFFGSGTQLSVL.

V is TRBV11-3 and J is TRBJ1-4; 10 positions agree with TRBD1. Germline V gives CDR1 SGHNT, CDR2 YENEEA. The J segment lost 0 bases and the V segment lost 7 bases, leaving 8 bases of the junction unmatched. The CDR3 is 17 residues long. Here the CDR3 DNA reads TGTGCCAGCACTTTTGGGACAGGGGATGCAACTAATGAAAAACTGTTTTTT. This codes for CASTFGTGDATNEKLFF.

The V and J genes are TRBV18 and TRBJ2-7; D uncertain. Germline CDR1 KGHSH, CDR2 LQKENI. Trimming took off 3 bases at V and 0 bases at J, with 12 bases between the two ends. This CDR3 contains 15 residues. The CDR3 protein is CASSPPNSLSYEQYF. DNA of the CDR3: TGTGCCAGCTCACCCCCTAATAGTCTCTCCTACGAGCAGTACTTC.